Shown below are 10 T cell receptor beta chains from a single sample sequenced in a study of blood T cell repertoires in COVID-19. Profiled with immunoSEQ multiplex PCR; TCRdb holds only in-frame clones, not every one. The sample has over 90,000 clones, roughly 80% seen once. Sequenced sample: peripheral blood. These receptors all stem from a man of 80 years or more with COVID-19, enrolled during active disease.

The chain recombines TRBV29-1 with TRBJ1-4; D uncertain. The CDR3 spans 13 residues. Germline CDR1 is SQVTM and CDR2 is ANQGSEA. V dropped 6 bases and J dropped 0 bases, with 8 bases sitting between them. The CDR3, as DNA: TGCAGCGTAGCGCCGGCAACTAATGAAAAACTGTTTTTT. Encoded protein: CSVAPATNEKLFF.

V gene TRBV10-3 combines with J gene TRBJ2-7, with 8 positions matching TRBD1. Germline lookup yields CDR1 ENHRY and CDR2 SYGVKD. V lost 6 bases and J lost 2; bases outside the gene matches: 9. The length of the CDR3 is 15 residues. The CDR3 loop reads CAIRTDRGQAYEQYF. The CDR3 region has the DNA TGTGCCATCAGGACCGACAGGGGCCAAGCCTACGAGCAGTACTTC.

The table lists this clone with a count of one. This chain joins TRBV4-3 and TRBJ1-2; D call uncertain. The V and J ends lost 0 bases and 8 bases respectively, with 10 bases between them. The CDR3 is made up of 13 amino acids. CDR1 and CDR2 from the germline V gene are LGHNA and YSLEER. CDR3 residues: CASSQDRGTGYTF. DNA of the CDR3: TGCGCCAGCAGCCAAGATAGAGGAACCGGCTACACCTTC.

The chain has TRBV11-2 and TRBJ2-3; 7 bases align to TRBD2. The length of the CDR3 is 15 residues. Germline CDR1 reads SGHAT; CDR2 reads FQNNGV. V shed 3 bases and J 0 bases; nucleotides not matched to a gene: 3. The CDR3 bases are TGTGCCAGCAGCTTTGGGCGGGGGAGCACAGATACGCAGTATTTT. Protein: CASSFGRGSTDTQYF.

The CDR3 is CASRTAQGGFQETQYF. DNA for the CDR3: TGCGCCAGCAGGACCGCGCAGGGGGGCTTCCAAGAGACCCAGTACTTC. V is TRBV5-1 and J is TRBJ2-5; a possible D gene is TRBD1 (7 bases). Trimming took 5 bases from V and 1 from J, leaving 18 bases between them. Looked up from germline, CDR1 is SGHRS and CDR2 is YFSETQ. CDR3 length equals 16 residues.

This clone showed up just a few times. The rearrangement joins TRBV6-2 or TRBV6-3 to TRBJ1-6; D unclear. V was trimmed by 7 bases and J by 6 bases, leaving 16 bases between them. Germline V gene lookup returns CDR1 MNHEY and CDR2 SVGEGT. The CDR3 spans 15 residues. The CDR3: CASTPTEIPNSPLHF. As DNA, the CDR3 is TGTGCCAGCACCCCGACGGAGATTCCTAATTCACCCCTCCACTTT.

This rearrangement joins TRBV27 to TRBJ2-7, with a tentative D call TRBD1 (5 bases). V lost 4 bases and J lost 3, with 13 bases in between. The CDR3 is made up of 14 amino acids. Germline V gives CDR1 MNHEY, CDR2 SMNVEV (reference sequence). For the CDR3, the DNA is TGTGCCAGCAGTTCCGTGACAGACCACTACGAGCAGTACTTC. Amino acid sequence: CASSSVTDHYEQYF.

This clone was detected only once. This chain connects TRBV10-1 to TRBJ1-1, with D possibly TRBD1 on 5 matching bases. V gave up 6 bases and J gave up 6 bases, with 14 bases separating them. The CDR3 loop spans 13 amino acids. Germline values: CDR1 WNHNN, CDR2 SYGVQD (reference sequence). CDR3 nucleotide sequence: TGCGCCAGCAGACTCAGCCGGGACTCTGAAGCTTTCTTT. This encodes CASRLSRDSEAFF.

This clone was seen more than once but under ten times. This sequence joins TRBV19 and TRBJ1-5, with 9 bases matching TRBD1. The CDR3 extends over 15 amino acids. Trimming cost V 5 bases and J 4 bases; bases outside gene matches: 6. The germline V gene encodes CDR1 LNHDA and CDR2 SQIVND (reference sequence). The CDR3 here is CASSQQTGGNQPQHF. The CDR3 bases are TGTGCCAGTAGTCAGCAGACAGGGGGGAATCAGCCCCAGCATTTT.

The sample holds one count of this clone. The genes are TRBV12-3 or TRBV12-4 and TRBJ1-1, with TRBD1 matching over 8 bases. The trim removed 6 bases at V and 4 bases at J, leaving 4 bases unmatched. The CDR3 spans 13 residues. Written as DNA, the CDR3 is TGTGCCAGCAGCACAGGGGGGTTCACTGAAGCTTTCTTT. Residues: CASSTGGFTEAFF.